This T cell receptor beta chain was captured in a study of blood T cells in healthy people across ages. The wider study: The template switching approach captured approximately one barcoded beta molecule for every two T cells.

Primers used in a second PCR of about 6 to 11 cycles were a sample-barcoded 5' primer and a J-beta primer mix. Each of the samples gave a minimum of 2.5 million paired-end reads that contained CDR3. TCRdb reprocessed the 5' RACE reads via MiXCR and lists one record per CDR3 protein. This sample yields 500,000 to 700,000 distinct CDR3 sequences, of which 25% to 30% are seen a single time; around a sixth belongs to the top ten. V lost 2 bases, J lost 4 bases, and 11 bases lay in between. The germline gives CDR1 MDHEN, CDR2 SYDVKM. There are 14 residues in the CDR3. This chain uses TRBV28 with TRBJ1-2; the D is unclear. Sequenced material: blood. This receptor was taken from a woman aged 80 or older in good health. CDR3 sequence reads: CASSLNLNAYGYTF. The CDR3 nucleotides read TGTGCCAGCAGTTTAAACCTAAACGCCTATGGCTACACCTTC.